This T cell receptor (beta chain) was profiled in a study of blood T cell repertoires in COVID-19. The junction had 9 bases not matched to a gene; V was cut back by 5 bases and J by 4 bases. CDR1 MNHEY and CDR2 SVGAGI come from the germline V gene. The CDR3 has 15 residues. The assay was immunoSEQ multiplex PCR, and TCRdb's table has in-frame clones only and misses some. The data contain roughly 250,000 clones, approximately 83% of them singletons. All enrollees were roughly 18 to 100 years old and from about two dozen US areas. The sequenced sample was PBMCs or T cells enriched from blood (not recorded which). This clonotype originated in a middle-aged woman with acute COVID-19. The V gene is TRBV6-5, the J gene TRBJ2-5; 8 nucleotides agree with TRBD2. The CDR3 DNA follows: TGTGCCAGCAGTCGGCCGGGTAGCGGGATAGAGACCCAGTACTTC. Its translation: CASSRPGSGIETQYF.